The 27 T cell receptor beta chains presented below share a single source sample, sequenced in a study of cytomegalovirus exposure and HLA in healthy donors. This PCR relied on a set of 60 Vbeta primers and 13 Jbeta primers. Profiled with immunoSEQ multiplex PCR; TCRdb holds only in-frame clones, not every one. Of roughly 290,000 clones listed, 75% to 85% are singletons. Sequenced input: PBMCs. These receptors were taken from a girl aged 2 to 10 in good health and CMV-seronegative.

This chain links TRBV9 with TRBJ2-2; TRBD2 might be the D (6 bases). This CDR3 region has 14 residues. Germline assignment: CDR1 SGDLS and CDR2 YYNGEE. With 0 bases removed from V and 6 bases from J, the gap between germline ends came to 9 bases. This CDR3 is CASSVAGVPGELFF. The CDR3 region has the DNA TGTGCCAGCAGCGTAGCGGGAGTACCCGGGGAGCTGTTTTTT.

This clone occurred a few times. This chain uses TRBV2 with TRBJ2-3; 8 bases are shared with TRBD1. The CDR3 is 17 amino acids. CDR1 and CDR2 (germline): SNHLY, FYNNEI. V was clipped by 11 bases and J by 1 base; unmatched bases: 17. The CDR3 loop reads CAGAPIETGEGTDTQYF. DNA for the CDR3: TGTGCCGGCGCGCCAATCGAGACAGGGGAAGGCACAGATACGCAGTATTTT.

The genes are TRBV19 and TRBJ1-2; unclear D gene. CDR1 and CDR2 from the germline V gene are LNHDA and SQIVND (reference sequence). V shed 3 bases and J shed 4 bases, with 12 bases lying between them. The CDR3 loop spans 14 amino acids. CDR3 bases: TGTGCCAGTAGTATTTCGGGGTTCAGCTATGGCTACACCTTC. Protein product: CASSISGFSYGYTF.

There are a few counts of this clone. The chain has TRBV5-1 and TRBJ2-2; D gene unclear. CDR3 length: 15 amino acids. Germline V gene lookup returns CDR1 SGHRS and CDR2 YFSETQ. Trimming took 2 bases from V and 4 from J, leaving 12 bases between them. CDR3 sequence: CASSFGPRGTGELFF. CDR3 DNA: TGCGCCAGCAGCTTTGGTCCTCGAGGCACCGGGGAGCTGTTTTTT.

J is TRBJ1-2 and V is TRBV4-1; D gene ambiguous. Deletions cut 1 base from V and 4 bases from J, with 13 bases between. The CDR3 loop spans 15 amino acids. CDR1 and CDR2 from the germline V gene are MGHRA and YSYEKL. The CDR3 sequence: CASSQVALETYGYTF. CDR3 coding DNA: TGCGCCAGCAGCCAAGTTGCCCTAGAGACCTATGGCTACACCTTC.

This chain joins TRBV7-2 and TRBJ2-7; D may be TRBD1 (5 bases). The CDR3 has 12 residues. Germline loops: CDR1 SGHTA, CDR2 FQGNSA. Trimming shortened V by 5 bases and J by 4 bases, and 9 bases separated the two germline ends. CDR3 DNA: TGTGCCAGCAGCCGTAAGGGGTACGAGCAGTACTTC. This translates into CASSRKGYEQYF.

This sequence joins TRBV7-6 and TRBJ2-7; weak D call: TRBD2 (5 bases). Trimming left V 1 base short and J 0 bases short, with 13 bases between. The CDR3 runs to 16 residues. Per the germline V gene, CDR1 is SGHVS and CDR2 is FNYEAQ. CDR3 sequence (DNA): TGTGCCAGCAGCTTAGGTCCCAGCGGAAGCTCCTACGAGCAGTACTTC. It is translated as CASSLGPSGSSYEQYF.

Here the CDR3 DNA reads TGCGCCAGTTCTCCCCGGGAGGGGGATAGAAACACCATATATTTT. Its translation: CASSPREGDRNTIYF. The V gene is TRBV4-1, the J gene TRBJ1-3, with D maybe TRBD1 (6 bases). The V and J ends lost 9 bases and 5 bases respectively, with 20 bases between them. This CDR3 spans 15 amino acids. Germline loops: CDR1 MGHRA, CDR2 YSYEKL.

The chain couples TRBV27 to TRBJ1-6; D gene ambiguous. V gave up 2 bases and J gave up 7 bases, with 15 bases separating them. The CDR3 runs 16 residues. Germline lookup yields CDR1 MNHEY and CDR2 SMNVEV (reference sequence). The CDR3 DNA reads TGTGCCAGCAGTTTACGTGTAAGGAGGCCCAATTCACCCCTCCACTTT. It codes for CASSLRVRRPNSPLHF.

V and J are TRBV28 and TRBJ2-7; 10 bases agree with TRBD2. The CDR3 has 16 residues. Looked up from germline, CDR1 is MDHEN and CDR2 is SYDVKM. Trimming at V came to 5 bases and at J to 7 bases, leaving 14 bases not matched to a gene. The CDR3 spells CASSTSPAGGPSEQYF. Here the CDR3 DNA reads TGTGCCAGCAGTACCTCCCCAGCGGGGGGGCCGAGTGAGCAGTACTTC. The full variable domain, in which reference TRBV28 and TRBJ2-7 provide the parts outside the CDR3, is DVKVTQSSRYLVKRTGEKVFLECVQDMDHENMFWYRQDPGLGLRLIYFSYDVKMKEKGDIPEGYSVSREKKERFSLILESASTNQTSMYLCASSTSPAGGPSEQYFGPGTRLTVT.

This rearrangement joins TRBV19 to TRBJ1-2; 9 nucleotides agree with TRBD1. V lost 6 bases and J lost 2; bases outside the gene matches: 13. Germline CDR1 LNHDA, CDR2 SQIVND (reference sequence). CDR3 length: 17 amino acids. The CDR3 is CASSRDRVPSRNYGYTF. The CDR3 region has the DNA TGTGCCAGTAGCCGGGACAGGGTCCCATCAAGAAACTATGGCTACACCTTC. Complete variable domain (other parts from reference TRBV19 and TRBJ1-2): DGGITQSPKYLFRKEGQNVTLSCEQNLNHDAMYWYRQDPGQGLRLIYYSQIVNDFQKGDIAEGYSVSREKKESFPLTVTSAQKNPTAFYLCASSRDRVPSRNYGYTFGSGTRLTVV.

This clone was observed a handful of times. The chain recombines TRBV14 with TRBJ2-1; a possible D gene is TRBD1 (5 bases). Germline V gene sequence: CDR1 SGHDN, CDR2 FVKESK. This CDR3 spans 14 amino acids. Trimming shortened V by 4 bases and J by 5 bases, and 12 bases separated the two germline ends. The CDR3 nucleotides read TGTGCCAGCAGCCGGCCAGGGCGGCACAATGAGCAGTTCTTC. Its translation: CASSRPGRHNEQFF.

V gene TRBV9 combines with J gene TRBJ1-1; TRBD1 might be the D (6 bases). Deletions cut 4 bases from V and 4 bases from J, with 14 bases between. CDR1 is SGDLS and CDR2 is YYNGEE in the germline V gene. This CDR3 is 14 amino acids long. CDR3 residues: CASSSLVGATEAFF. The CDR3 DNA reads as TGTGCCAGCAGCTCCCTGGTGGGGGCCACTGAAGCTTTCTTT.

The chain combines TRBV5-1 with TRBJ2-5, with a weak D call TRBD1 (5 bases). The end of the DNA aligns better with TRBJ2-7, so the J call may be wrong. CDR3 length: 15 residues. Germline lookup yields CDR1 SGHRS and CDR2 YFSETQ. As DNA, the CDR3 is TGCGCCAGCAGCTTCTACGGACAAAAGTCCTACGAGCAGTACTTC. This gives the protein CASSFYGQKSYEQYF.

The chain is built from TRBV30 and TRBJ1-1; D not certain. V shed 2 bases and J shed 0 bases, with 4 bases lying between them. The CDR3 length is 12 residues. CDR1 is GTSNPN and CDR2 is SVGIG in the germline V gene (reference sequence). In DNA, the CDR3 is TGTGCCTGGAGTTTATTGAACACTGAAGCTTTCTTT. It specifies CAWSLLNTEAFF.

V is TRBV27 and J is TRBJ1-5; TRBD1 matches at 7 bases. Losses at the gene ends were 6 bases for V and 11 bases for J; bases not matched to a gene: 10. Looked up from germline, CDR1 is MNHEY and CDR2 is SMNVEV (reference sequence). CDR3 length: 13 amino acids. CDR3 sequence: CASRDPGTVAQHF. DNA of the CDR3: TGTGCCAGCAGGGATCCCGGGACAGTGGCCCAGCATTTT.

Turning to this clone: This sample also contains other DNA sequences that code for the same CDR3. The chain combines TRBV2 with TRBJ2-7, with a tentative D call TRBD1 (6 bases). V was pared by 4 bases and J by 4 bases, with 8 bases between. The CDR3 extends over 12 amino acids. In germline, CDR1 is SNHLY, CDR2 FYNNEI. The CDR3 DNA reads TGTGCCAGCAGTGGCCAGGGGTACGAGCAGTACTTC. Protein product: CASSGQGYEQYF. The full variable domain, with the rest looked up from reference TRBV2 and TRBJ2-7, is EPEVTQTPSHQVTQMGQEVILRCVPISNHLYFYWYRQILGQKVEFLVSFYNNEISEKSEIFDDQFSVERPDGSNFTLKIRSTKLEDSAMYFCASSGQGYEQYFGPGTRLTVT.

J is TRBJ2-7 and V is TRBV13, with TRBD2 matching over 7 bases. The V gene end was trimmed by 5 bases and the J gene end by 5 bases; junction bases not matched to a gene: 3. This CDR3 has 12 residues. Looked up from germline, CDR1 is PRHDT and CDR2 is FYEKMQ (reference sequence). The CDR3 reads CASSAAGDEQYF. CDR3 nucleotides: TGTGCCAGCAGCGCCGCGGGAGACGAGCAGTACTTC.

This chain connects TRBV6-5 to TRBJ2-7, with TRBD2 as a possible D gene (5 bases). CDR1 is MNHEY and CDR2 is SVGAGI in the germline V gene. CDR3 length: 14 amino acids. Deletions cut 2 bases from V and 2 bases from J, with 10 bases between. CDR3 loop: CASSYASSAYEQYF. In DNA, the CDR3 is TGTGCCAGCAGTTACGCTAGCAGCGCCTACGAGCAGTACTTC.

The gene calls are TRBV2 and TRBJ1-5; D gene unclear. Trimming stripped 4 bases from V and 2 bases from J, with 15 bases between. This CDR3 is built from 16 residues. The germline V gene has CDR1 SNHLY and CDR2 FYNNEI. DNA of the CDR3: TGTGCCAGCAGTGCGGGAGGGCCCGGTGGCAATCAGCCCCAGCATTTT. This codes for CASSAGGPGGNQPQHF.

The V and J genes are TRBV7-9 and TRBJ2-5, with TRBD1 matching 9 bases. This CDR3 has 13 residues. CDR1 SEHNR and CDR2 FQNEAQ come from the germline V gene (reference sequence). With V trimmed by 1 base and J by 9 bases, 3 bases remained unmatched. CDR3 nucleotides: TGTGCCAGCAGCTTAGGGACAGGGGCCCCCCAGTACTTC. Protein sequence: CASSLGTGAPQYF.

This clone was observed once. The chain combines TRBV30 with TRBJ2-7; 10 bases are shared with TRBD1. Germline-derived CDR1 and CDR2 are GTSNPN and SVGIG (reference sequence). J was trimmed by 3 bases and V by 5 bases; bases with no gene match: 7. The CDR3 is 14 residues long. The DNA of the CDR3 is TGTGCCTGGGCGAGACAGGGGGCTCTCTACGAGCAGTACTTC. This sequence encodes CAWARQGALYEQYF.

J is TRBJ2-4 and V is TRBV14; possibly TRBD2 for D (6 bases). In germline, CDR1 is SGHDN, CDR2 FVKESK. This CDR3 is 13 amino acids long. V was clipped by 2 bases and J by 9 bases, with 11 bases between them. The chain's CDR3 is CASSQTSLGIQYF. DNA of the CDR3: TGTGCCAGCAGCCAAACTAGCTTGGGCATTCAGTACTTC. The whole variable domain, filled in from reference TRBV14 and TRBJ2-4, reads EAGVTQFPSHSVIEKGQTVTLRCDPISGHDNLYWYRRVMGKEIKFLLHFVKESKQDESGMPNNRFLAERTGGTYSTLKVQPAELEDSGVYFCASSQTSLGIQYFGAGTRLSVL.

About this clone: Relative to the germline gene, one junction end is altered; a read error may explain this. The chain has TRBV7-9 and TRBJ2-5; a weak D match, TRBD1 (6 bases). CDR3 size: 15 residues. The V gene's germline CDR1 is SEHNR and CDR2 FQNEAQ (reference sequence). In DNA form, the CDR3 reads TGTTCCAGCAGCTTGGTGCCACAGGGTCAAGAGACCCAGTACTTC. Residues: CSSSLVPQGQETQYF.

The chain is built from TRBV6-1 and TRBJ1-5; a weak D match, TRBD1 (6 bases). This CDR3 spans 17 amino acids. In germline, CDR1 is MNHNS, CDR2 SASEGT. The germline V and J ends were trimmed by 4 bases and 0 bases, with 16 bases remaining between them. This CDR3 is CASSVTGQPYSNQPQHF. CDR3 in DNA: TGTGCCAGCAGTGTTACCGGACAGCCCTATAGCAATCAGCCCCAGCATTTT.

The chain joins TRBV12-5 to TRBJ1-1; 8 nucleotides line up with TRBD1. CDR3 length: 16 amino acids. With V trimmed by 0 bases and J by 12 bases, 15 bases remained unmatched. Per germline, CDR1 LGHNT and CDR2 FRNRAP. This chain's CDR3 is CASGLVLQGQDGATFF. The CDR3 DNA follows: TGTGCTAGTGGTTTGGTACTTCAGGGACAGGACGGAGCCACTTTCTTT.

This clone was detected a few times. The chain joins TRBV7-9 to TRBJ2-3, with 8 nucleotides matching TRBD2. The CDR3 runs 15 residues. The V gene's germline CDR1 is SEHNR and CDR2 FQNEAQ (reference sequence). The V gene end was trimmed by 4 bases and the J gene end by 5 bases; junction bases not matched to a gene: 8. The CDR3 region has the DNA TGTGCCAGCAGCTCCCCACGGGAGGGCCTAGATACGCAGTATTTT. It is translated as CASSSPREGLDTQYF.